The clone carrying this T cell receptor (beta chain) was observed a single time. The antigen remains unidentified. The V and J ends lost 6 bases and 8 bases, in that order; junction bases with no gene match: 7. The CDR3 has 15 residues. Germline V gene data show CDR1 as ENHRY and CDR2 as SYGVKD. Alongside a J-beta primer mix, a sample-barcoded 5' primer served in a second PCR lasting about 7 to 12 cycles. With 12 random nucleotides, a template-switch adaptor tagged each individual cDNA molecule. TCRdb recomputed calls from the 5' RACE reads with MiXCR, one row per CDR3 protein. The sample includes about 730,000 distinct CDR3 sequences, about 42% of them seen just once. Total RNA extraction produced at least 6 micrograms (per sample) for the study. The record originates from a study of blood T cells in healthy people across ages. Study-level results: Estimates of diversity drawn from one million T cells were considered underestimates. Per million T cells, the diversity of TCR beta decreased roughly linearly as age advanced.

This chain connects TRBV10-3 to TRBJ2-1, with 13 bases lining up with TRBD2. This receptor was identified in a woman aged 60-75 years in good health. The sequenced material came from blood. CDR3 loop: CAISTTSGGEDEQFF. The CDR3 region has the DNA TGTGCCATCAGCACAACTAGCGGGGGGGAGGATGAGCAGTTCTTC.